These 16 T cell receptor beta chains originate from one sample sequenced in a study of CD8 T cells in ankylosing spondylitis. TCRdb ran MiXCR on the 5' RACE reads and lists one entry per CDR3 protein. The table records some 290,000 distinct CDR3 sequences, over 15% of them present only once. The sample was blood, either unsorted or a sorted T cell fraction (not recorded which). The receptors stem from a male donor with ankylosing spondylitis or in good health (not recorded which).

The J gene is TRBJ1-1, the V gene TRBV19, with D unclear. Trimming shortened V by 9 bases and J by 11 bases, and 19 bases separated the two germline ends. The CDR3 runs 12 residues. Germline assignment: CDR1 LNHDA and CDR2 SQIVND (reference sequence). The CDR3 protein is CASSKDGSEAFF. The DNA for the CDR3 is TGTGCCAGCTCCAAGGACGGAAGTGAGGCTTTCTTT.

This clonotype appeared a few times. The CDR3 region has the DNA TGTGCCACCATGCGACTAGCGGGGTTAAGAGAGACCCAGTACTTC. Protein product: CATMRLAGLRETQYF. The chain has TRBV10-3 and TRBJ2-5, with 11 positions matching TRBD2. Germline trimming cut 10 bases from V and 4 bases from J; bases unmatched to any gene: 11. Germline V gene data show CDR1 as ENHRY and CDR2 as SYGVKD. This CDR3 comprises 15 residues.

This rearrangement joins TRBV6-1 to TRBJ1-1, with a possible D match to TRBD1 (5 bases). V dropped 6 bases and J dropped 5 bases, with 16 bases sitting between them. The CDR3 has 14 residues. CDR1 and CDR2 from the germline V gene are MNHNS and SASEGT. In DNA form, the CDR3 reads TGTGCCAGCAGCATTAGACAGCCGGGGACTGAAGCTTTCTTT. Amino acid sequence: CASSIRQPGTEAFF.

V gene TRBV20-1 combines with J gene TRBJ1-5, with TRBD1 matching over 9 bases. Trimming removed 4 bases from V and 1 base from J; junction bases left unmatched: 11. Germline CDR1 reads DFQATT; CDR2 reads SNEGSKA (reference sequence). CDR3 length: 17 amino acids. CDR3 sequence (DNA): TGCAGTGCTATCACGGCTACAGGGGGCGGGAGCAATCAGCCCCAGCATTTT. Translated, it gives CSAITATGGGSNQPQHF.

This clonotype was recorded only once. The chain uses TRBV11-2 and TRBJ1-4, with D hard to call. The germline gives CDR1 SGHAT, CDR2 FQNNGV. The CDR3 loop spans 16 amino acids. V lost 5 bases and J 3 bases, leaving 16 bases between the germline ends. The CDR3 loop reads CASSPGKSGSNEKLFF. CDR3 nucleotides: TGTGCCAGCAGCCCTGGAAAGTCAGGCTCTAATGAAAAACTGTTTTTT.

This clonotype came up a few times. The DNA of the CDR3 is TGTGCCAGCAGTCCCATCCTTGGAGCGGGGAACACCGGGGAGCTGTTTTTT. Encoded protein: CASSPILGAGNTGELFF. This rearrangement joins TRBV6-1 to TRBJ2-2, with D perhaps TRBD2 (6 bases). The germline V gene encodes CDR1 MNHNS and CDR2 SASEGT. V lost 5 bases and J lost 1, with 17 bases in between. The CDR3 consists of 17 residues.

The chain combines TRBV5-1 with TRBJ2-1, with D perhaps matching TRBD2 (6 bases). Germline CDR1 SGHRS, CDR2 YFSETQ. This CDR3 is 16 amino acids long. Deletions cut 2 bases from V and 2 bases from J, with 14 bases between. CDR3 region: CASSFIIGGTYNEQFF. The CDR3 DNA follows: TGCGCCAGCAGCTTTATCATAGGCGGGACCTACAATGAGCAGTTCTTC. The whole variable domain, filled in from reference TRBV5-1 and TRBJ2-1, reads KAGVTQTPRYLIKTRGQQVTLSCSPISGHRSVSWYQQTPGQGLQFLFEYFSETQRNKGNFPGRFSGRQFSNSRSEMNVSTLELGDSALYLCASSFIIGGTYNEQFFGPGTRLTVL.

Only a few counts were recorded for this clonotype. The V gene is TRBV7-6, the J gene TRBJ2-1, with D hard to call. The V gene lost 3 bases and the J gene lost 0 bases, with 9 bases spanning the gap. This CDR3 has 15 residues. Germline V gene lookup returns CDR1 SGHVS and CDR2 FNYEAQ. The CDR3 sequence: CASSFLESSYNEQFF. DNA of the CDR3: TGTGCCAGCAGCTTTTTGGAGAGCTCCTACAATGAGCAGTTCTTC.

This clonotype has only a few counts. The V call is TRBV7-6, the J call TRBJ2-1; D is unclear. Trimming stripped 2 bases from V and 1 base from J, with 12 bases between. The CDR3 runs to 16 residues. The germline V gene encodes CDR1 SGHVS and CDR2 FNYEAQ. CDR3 nucleotide sequence: TGTGCCAGCAGCTTATTCCCAGGAGATTCCTACAATGAGCAGTTCTTC. Translating it yields CASSLFPGDSYNEQFF.

The rearrangement uses TRBV2 and TRBJ2-1; the D gene is possibly TRBD1 (5 bases). Germline CDR1 SNHLY, CDR2 FYNNEI. The CDR3 totals 11 residues. The V end lost 6 bases, the J end lost 8 bases, and 8 bases lay between the germline ends. CDR3 sequence: CASSPGYEQFF. DNA for the CDR3: TGTGCCAGCAGCCCAGGGTATGAGCAGTTCTTC.

This clonotype was picked up a small number of times. The CDR3 DNA is TGTGCCAGCAGTGAACCAAGCGGTCTATACACCGGGGAGCTGTTTTTT. It codes for CASSEPSGLYTGELFF. The rearrangement links TRBV6-1 to TRBJ2-2, with D possibly TRBD2 on 5 matching bases. Germline V gene sequence: CDR1 MNHNS, CDR2 SASEGT. With 2 bases removed from V and 3 bases from J, the gap between germline ends came to 13 bases. This CDR3 has 16 amino acids.

This clonotype was picked up many times. The chain employs TRBV12-3 or TRBV12-4 and TRBJ1-5, with TRBD1 matching over 9 bases. V lost 5 bases and J lost 0; bases outside the gene matches: 5. This CDR3 is built from 16 residues. CDR3 in DNA: TGTGCCAGCAGTCCAATGGGACAGGGTAGCAATCAGCCCCAGCATTTT. Protein: CASSPMGQGSNQPQHF.

The V gene is TRBV5-4, the J gene TRBJ2-7, with D uncertain. Trimming shortened V by 3 bases and J by 6 bases, and 7 bases separated the two germline ends. The germline V gene encodes CDR1 SGHNT and CDR2 YYREEE (reference sequence). The CDR3 spans 11 residues. The CDR3 DNA sequence: TGTGCCAGCAGCTCGAAGGGCGAGCAGTACGTC. Encoded protein: CASSSKGEQYV.

In its sample, this clonotype was seen many times. The genes are TRBV12-3 or TRBV12-4 and TRBJ2-3, with 7 bases lining up with TRBD2. CDR3 length: 15 amino acids. The ends lost 6 bases at V and 2 bases at J; junction bases unmatched: 8. As DNA, the CDR3 is TGTGCCAGCAGCCATCGGGGGGACTACACAGATACGCAGTATTTT. Protein sequence: CASSHRGDYTDTQYF.

A few counts support this clonotype. The chain links TRBV20-1 to TRBJ1-2, with TRBD1 as a possible D gene (5 bases). CDR1 and CDR2 from the germline V gene are DFQATT and SNEGSKA (reference sequence). V was shortened by 3 bases and J by 6 bases, with 14 bases between the two germline ends. This CDR3 spans 13 amino acids. The CDR3 DNA is TGCAGTGCTAGTAGGGCCAGGGAGCATGGCTACACCTTC. Translating it yields CSASRAREHGYTF.

A few counts support this clonotype. The chain combines TRBV5-1 with TRBJ2-1; D gene unclear. The V and J ends lost 2 bases and 0 bases respectively, with 12 bases between them. The CDR3 has 16 residues. Germline V gives CDR1 SGHRS, CDR2 YFSETQ. The CDR3 is CASSLGGLRSYNEQFF. The CDR3 DNA sequence: TGCGCCAGCAGCTTAGGTGGGCTTCGCTCCTACAATGAGCAGTTCTTC.